This TCR beta chain was sequenced in a study of cytomegalovirus exposure and HLA in healthy donors. The CDR3 contains 17 residues. V shed 8 bases and J 4 bases; nucleotides not matched to a gene: 13. Germline V gives CDR1 MDHEN, CDR2 SYDVKM. PCR employed 60 Vbeta and 13 Jbeta primers. Clones were read by immunoSEQ multiplex PCR, and TCRdb kept only the in-frame ones, dropping some. The sample lists around 170,000 clones; around 84% were seen once. There are a few counts of this clone. The origin of this receptor is a woman aged 45-65 years in good health and CMV-seropositive. Sample: PBMCs. J is TRBJ2-6 and V is TRBV28, with 8 bases lining up with TRBD1. The CDR3 region is CASQWVQGAPGANVLTF. The CDR3 nucleotides read TGTGCCAGCCAGTGGGTCCAGGGGGCGCCGGGGGCCAACGTCCTGACTTTC.